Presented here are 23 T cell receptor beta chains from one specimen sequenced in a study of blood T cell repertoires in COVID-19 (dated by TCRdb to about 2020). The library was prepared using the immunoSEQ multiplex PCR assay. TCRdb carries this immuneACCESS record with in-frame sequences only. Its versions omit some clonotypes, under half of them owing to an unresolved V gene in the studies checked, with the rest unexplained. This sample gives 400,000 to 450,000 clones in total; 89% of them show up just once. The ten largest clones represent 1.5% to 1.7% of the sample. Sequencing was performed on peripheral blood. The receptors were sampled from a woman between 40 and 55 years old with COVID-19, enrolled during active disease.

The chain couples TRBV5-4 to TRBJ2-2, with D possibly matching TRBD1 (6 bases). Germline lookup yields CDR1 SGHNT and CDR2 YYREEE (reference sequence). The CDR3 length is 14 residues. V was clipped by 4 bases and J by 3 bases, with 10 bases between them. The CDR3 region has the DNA TGTGCCAGCAGCGTACAGGGAGACACCGGGGAGCTGTTTTTT. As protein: CASSVQGDTGELFF.

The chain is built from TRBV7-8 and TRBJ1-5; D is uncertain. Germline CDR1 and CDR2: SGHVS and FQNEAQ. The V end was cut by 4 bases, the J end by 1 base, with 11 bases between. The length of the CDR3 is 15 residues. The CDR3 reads CASSSRDESNQPQHF. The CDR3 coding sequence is TGTGCCAGCAGCTCCCGAGATGAAAGCAATCAGCCCCAGCATTTT.

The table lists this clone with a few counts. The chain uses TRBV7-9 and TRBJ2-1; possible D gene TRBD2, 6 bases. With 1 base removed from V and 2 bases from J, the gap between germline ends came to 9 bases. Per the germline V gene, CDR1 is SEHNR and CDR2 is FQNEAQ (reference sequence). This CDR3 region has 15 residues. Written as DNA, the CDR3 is TGTGCCAGCAGCTTAGTCGCGGGGACCTACAATGAGCAGTTCTTC. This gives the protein CASSLVAGTYNEQFF. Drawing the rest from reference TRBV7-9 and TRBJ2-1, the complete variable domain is DTGVSQNPRHKITKRGQNVTFRCDPISEHNRLYWYRQTLGQGPEFLTYFQNEAQLEKSRLLSDRFSAERPKGSFSTLEIQRTEQGDSAMYLCASSLVAGTYNEQFFGPGTRLTVL.

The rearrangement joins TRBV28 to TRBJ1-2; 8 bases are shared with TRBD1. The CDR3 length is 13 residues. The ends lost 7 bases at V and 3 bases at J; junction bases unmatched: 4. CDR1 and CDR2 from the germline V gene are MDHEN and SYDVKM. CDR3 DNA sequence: TGTGCCAGCACCCTACAGGGGGACTATGGCTACACCTTC. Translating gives CASTLQGDYGYTF.

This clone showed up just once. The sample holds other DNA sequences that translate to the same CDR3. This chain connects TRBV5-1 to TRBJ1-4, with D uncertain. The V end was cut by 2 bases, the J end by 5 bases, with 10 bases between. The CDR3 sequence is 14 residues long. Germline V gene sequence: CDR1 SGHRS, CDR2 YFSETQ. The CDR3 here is CASSFGDSNEKLFF. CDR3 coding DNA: TGCGCCAGCAGCTTTGGAGACTCGAATGAAAAACTGTTTTTT.

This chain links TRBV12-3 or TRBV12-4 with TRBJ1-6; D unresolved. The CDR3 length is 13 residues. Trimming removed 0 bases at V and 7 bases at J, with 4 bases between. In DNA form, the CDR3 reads TGTGCCAGCAGTTTAGCTCCGAATTCACCCCTCCACTTT. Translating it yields CASSLAPNSPLHF.

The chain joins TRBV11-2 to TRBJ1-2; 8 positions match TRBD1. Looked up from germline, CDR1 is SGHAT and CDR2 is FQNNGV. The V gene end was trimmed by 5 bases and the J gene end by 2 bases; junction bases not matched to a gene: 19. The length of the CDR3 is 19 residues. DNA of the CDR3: TGTGCCAGCAGCCCCCTGCGATGGGACAGGACGTTGGACAACTATGGCTACACCTTC. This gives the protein CASSPLRWDRTLDNYGYTF.

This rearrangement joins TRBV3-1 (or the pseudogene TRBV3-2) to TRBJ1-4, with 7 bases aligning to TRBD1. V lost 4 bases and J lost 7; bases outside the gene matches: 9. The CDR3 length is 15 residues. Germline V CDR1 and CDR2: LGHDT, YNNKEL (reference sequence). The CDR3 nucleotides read TGTGCCAGCAGCCTTTCAGGGGGATCTCCTGAAAAACTGTTTTTT. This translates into CASSLSGGSPEKLFF.

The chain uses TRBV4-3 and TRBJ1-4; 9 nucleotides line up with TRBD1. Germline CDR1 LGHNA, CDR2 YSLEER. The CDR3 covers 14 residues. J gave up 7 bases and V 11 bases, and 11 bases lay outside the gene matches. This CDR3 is CACGGDRGGEKLFF. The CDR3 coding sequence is TGCGCCTGTGGGGGAGACAGGGGGGGTGAAAAACTGTTTTTT.

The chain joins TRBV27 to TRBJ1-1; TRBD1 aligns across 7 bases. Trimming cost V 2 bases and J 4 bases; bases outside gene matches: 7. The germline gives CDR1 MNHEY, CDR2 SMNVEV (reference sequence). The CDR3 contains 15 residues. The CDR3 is CASSLHLYRGTEAFF. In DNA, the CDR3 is TGTGCCAGCAGTTTACACCTCTACAGGGGCACTGAAGCTTTCTTT.

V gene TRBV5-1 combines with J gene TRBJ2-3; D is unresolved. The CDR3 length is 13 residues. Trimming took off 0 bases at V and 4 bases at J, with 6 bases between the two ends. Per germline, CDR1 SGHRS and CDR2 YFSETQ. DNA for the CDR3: TGCGCCAGCAGCTTGGACAATTCAGATACGCAGTATTTT. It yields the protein CASSLDNSDTQYF. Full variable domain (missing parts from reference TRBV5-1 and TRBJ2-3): KAGVTQTPRYLIKTRGQQVTLSCSPISGHRSVSWYQQTPGQGLQFLFEYFSETQRNKGNFPGRFSGRQFSNSRSEMNVSTLELGDSALYLCASSLDNSDTQYFGPGTRLTVL.

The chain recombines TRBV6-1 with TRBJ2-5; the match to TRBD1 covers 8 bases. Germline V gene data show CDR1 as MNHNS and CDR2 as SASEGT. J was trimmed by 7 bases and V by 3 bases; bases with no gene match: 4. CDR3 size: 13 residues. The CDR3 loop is CASSETGVGTQYF. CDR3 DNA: TGTGCCAGCAGTGAGACAGGGGTAGGGACCCAGTACTTC.

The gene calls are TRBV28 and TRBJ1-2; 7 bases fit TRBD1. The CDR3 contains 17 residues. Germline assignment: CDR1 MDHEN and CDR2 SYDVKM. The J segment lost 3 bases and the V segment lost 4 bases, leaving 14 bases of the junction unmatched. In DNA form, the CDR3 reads TGTGCCAGCAGTTCCACACCCGGGACAGCAATTCACTATGGCTACACCTTC. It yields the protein CASSSTPGTAIHYGYTF.

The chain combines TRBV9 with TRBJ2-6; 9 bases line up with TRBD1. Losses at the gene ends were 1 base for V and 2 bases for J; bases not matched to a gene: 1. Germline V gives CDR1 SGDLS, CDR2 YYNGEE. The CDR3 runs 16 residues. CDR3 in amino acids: CASSVTGGAGANVLTF. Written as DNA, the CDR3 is TGTGCCAGCAGCGTAACAGGGGGCGCTGGGGCCAACGTCCTGACTTTC.

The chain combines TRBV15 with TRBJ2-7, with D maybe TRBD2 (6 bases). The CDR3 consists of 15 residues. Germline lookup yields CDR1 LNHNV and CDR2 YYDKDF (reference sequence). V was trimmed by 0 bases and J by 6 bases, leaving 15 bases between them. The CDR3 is CATSRDGTRRGEQYF. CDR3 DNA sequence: TGTGCCACCAGCAGAGATGGCACCCGGAGGGGCGAGCAGTACTTC.

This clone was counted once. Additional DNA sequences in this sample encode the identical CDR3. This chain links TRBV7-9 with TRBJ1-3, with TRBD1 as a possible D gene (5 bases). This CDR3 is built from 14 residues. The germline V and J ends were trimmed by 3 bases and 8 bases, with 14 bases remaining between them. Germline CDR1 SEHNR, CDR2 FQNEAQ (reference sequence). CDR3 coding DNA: TGTGCCAGCAGCTTGGGAGGATCGGGGGACACCATATATTTT. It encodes CASSLGGSGDTIYF.

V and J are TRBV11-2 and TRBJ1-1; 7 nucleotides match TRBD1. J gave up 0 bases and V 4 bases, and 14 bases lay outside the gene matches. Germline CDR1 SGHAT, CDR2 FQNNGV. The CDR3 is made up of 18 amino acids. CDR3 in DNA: TGTGCCAGCAGCTCCCATGTGGTAATTGGGACAGTGAACACTGAAGCTTTCTTT. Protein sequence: CASSSHVVIGTVNTEAFF.

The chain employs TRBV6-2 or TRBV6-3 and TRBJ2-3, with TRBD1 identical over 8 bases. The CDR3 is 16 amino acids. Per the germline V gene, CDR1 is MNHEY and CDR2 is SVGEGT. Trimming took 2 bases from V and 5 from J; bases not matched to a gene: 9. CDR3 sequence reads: CASSYRGRGQVDTQYF. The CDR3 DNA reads TGTGCCAGCAGTTACAGGGGCAGGGGGCAGGTAGATACGCAGTATTTT.

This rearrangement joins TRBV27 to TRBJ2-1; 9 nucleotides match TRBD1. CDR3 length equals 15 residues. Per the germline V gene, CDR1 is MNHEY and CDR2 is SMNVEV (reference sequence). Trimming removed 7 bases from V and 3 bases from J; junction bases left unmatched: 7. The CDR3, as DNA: TGTGCCAGCATCCCTGGGGACAGGGACTACAATGAGCAGTTCTTC. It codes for CASIPGDRDYNEQFF.

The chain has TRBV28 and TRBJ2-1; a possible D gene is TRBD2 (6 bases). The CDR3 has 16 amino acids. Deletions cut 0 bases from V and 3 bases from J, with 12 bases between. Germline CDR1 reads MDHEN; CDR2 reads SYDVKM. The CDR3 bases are TGTGCCAGCAGTTTATGGGGGACTCGCGGCTACAATGAGCAGTTCTTC. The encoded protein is CASSLWGTRGYNEQFF.

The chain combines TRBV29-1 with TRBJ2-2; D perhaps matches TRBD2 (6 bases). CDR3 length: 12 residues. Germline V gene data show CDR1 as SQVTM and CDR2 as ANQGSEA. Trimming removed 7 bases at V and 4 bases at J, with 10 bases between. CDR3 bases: TGCAGCGGCAGGGAGGCCACCGGGGAGCTGTTTTTT. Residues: CSGREATGELFF.

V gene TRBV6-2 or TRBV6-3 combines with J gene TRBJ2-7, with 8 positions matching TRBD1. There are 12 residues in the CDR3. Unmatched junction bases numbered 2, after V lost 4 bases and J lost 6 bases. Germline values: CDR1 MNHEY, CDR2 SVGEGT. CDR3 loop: CASSSQGGEQYF. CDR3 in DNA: TGTGCCAGCAGTTCACAGGGGGGCGAGCAGTACTTC.

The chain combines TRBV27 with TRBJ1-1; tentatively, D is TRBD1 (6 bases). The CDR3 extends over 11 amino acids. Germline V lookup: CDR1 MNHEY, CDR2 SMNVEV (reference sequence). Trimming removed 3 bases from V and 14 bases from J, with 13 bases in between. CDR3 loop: CASSFSGTSFF. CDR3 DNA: TGTGCCAGCAGTTTCTCCGGGACATCCTTCTTT.